The sequence of this T cell receptor (beta chain) was determined in a study of T cells after somatic rescue of genetic block. Trimming took 4 bases from V and 4 from J, leaving 16 bases between them. The CDR3 length is 15 residues. Looked up from germline, CDR1 is SEHNR and CDR2 is FQNEAQ (reference sequence). Clones were read by immunoSEQ multiplex PCR, and TCRdb kept only the in-frame ones, dropping some. In the table there are approximately 11,000 clones, around 67% of which are singletons. The sequenced sample consisted of peripheral blood mononuclear cells (PBMCs). The TCR sequence derives from a boy aged 5-17 years. V and J are TRBV7-9 and TRBJ1-2; D gene unclear. CDR3 DNA: TGTGCCAGCAGCTCTCACCATGGAAAGACCTATGGCTACACCTTC. It specifies CASSSHHGKTYGYTF.